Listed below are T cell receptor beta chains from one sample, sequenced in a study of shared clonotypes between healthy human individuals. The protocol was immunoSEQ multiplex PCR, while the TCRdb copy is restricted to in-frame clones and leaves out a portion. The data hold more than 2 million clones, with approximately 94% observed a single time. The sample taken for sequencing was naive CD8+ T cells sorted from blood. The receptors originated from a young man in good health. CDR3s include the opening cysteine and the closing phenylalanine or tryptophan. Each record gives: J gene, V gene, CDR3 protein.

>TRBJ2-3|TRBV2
CASTEQGGTDTQYF
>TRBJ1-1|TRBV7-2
CASSPWTGGAEAFF
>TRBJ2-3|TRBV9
CASSVARGGGADTQYF
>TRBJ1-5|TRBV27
CASSLRDNSKPQHF
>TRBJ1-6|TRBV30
CAWTAGDGSPLHF
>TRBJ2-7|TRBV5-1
CASSLDWGELYEQYF
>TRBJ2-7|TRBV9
CASSLGGEGPYEQYF
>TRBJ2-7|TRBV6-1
CASSEQGKLYEQYF
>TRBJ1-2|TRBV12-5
CASGLAPPDVTYGYTF
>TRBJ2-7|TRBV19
CASSIATGDSYEQYF
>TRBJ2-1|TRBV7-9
CASSLEGLVWEQFF
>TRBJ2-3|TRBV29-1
CSVVAGYTDTQYF
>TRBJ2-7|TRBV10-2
CASSENRPDVRYF
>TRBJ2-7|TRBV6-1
CASSEASGATYEQYF
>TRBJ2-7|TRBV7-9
CASSGQSLAYEQYF
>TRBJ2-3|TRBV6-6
CASSYTGTGWGDTQYF
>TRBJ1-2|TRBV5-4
CASSSGQLNYGYTF
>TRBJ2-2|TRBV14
CASSQDQTSVWTGELFF
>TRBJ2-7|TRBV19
CASSIAPSREQYF
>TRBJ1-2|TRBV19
CASSIWAEGYTF
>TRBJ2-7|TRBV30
CAWTQYPPGDRRGWQYF
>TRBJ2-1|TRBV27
CASSRRNLGEQFF
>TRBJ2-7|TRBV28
CASSLRDSNYEQYF
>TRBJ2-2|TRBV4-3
CASSHSLKGTGELFF
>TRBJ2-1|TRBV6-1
CASSEARAGTYNEQFF
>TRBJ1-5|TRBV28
CASSLLSASTMADSNQPQHF
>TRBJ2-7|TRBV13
CASSPQGPISYEQYF
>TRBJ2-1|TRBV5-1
CASSLVANNEQFF
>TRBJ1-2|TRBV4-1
CASSQLGTDYGYTF
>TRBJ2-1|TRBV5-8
CASSLRTGVRPGLYNEQFF
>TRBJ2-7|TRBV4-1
CASSPGQGLEANYEQYF
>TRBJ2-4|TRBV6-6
CASSSAAGAKNIQYF
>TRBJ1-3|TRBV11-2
CASSPMAGWASGNTIYF
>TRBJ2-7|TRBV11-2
CASSLDGLAGGNYEQYF
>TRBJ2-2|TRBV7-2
CASSLILAGTGELFF
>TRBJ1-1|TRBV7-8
CASSLLNTEAFF
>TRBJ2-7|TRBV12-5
CASGLDGPYEQYF
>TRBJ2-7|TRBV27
CASSPTGLMYEQYF
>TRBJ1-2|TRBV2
CASSEAAEYGYTF
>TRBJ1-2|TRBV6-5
CASSGRDSAYGYTF
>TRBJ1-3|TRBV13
CASSLVTGGSGNTIYF
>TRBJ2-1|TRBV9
CASSVVSVGSSYNEQFF
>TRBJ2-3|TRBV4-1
CASSQVVGGGTDTQYF
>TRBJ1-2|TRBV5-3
CARSLGSGGPNYGYTF
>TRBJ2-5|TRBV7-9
CASSFLETQYF
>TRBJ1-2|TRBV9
CASSVDGTGVTNYGYTF